This T cell receptor (beta chain) derives from a study of control samples from healthy donors and cancer patients. Sequenced by immunoSEQ multiplex PCR; TCRdb stores in-frame clones only, minus some. The table lists 80,000 or so clones, 94% of them singletons. Germline lookup yields CDR1 SGHTA and CDR2 FQGNSA. CDR3 length: 15 amino acids. V was clipped by 4 bases and J by 0 bases, with 10 bases between them. The TCR sequence derives from a woman in her thirties or forties in good health. The J gene is TRBJ1-5, the V gene TRBV7-2, with a tentative D call TRBD1 (5 bases). The material sequenced was blood. The CDR3 region is CASSSQGVSNQPQHF. The CDR3 bases are TGTGCCAGCAGCTCGCAGGGTGTTAGCAATCAGCCCCAGCATTTT.